The entry that follows covers one TCR beta chain sequence. No cognate antigen has been identified for it. Base-call qualities are not available, and no considerably larger clone is one nucleotide away. The iRepertoire nested amplicon-rescue multiplex PCR (arm-PCR) platform was used to amplify TCR alpha and beta CDR3 regions from RNA. The input for one-step reverse transcription and amplification was about 85-450 ng of tissue mRNA or PBMC total RNA. Following bead purification, Illumina adapters were added by a secondary multiplex PCR, and the libraries were gel-purified between 200 and 400 bp. Demultiplexing relied on internal 6-nucleotide barcodes carried by the libraries. Libraries were sequenced on an Illumina MiSeq with 2x220 or 2x250 nucleotide paired-end reads. Per the source publication's procedure: Paired reads were merged with FLASH 1.2.11 and aligned to the GRCh37 human genome with BWA-MEM before extracting TRA and TRB reads. V and J assignment used an IMGT-derived reference of cassette sequences and CDR3 motifs that included pseudogenes. Reads were translated in three frames, and productive CDR3s were defined as those with a C...FGXG motif and no stop codons. Unique combinations of V-J cassette pair and CDR3 amino acid sequence were defined as clonotypes. Filtering of reads was based on Hamming distance, with the threshold set by the sequence error rate of each sample in mapped regions. Using fastp at Q25 and MiXCR, TCRdb reprocessed the public reads and kept productive beta chains. Identical CDR3 proteins give one entry, which carries the most common genes and DNA. The V and J calls and clone size are TCRdb's, not the authors'. The sample table holds roughly 350,000 distinct CDR3 sequences, of which roughly 41% were seen once. 12% of the sample is held by the ten biggest clonotypes.

The source of the sample is a study of glioma-infiltrating T cells (TCRdb year 2016). Regarding the study in general: Low-grade gliomas were WHO grade II oligodendrogliomas or astrocytomas, and glioblastomas were WHO grade IV tumors sampled at initial rather than recurrent diagnosis. The sequencing target for blood libraries was 4.5- to 10-fold coverage of roughly 980,000 peripheral T cells. TCR alpha- and beta-chain repertoires were sequenced from glioma tissue, non-neoplastic brain tissue and matched peripheral blood mononuclear cells. To gauge divergence between tissue and blood T-cell populations, every tissue-infiltrating repertoire was compared against the peripheral blood repertoire from the same patient. The paired cohort comprised three low-grade glioma patients, 8 or 9 primary glioblastoma patients and three non-glioma patients contributing non-neoplastic brain tissue. Dexamethasone was administered to glioma patients for six or fewer days before surgery. Points the paper makes about the study in general: Only a very small number of CDR3 sequences turned up in both tissue and blood, a result put down to high CDR3 diversity combined with limited sampling. VJ-independent divergence between tissue and blood was lower than expected in non-neoplastic patients but higher than expected in all gliomas, particularly low-grade gliomas. A signature set of shared blood CDR3 motifs marked patients with low tissue-blood divergence and was depleted in highly divergent patients. Group comparisons rested on small numbers: three non-neoplastic, three low-grade glioma and eight glioblastoma patients.

The CDR3 numbers 14 residues from cysteine through phenylalanine. Of all the DNA, just the CDR3 is kept, 42 bases in frame from base 1. Germline trimming: 3 bases from V, 4 bases from J; junction bases outside gene matches: 2. Per the germline V gene, SGHNT is the CDR1 and YENEEA is the CDR2. Immediately after resection, surgical brain or tumor specimens were cryofrozen in liquid nitrogen, and peripheral blood cells were collected at the same time. Recombination linked TRBV11-3 to TRBJ2-3, with 9 bases matching TRBD2. Sequencing was done on a sample of glioma tissue, nonneoplastic brain tissue, or PBMCs (not recorded which). This TCR derives from a human donor with low-grade glioma or glioblastoma, undergoing nonglioma brain surgery, or in good health (not recorded which). CDR3 reads: CASSFSGSPDTQYF. The DNA sequence is given as TGTGCCAGCAGCTTTAGCGGGAGTCCAGATACGCAGTATTTT.